Included here is one TCR beta chain sequence, with context. In the original analysis: Using reference gene primer amplification, nucleated cell counts were estimated. TCRdb keeps only in-frame clones here, not all; method: immunoSEQ multiplex PCR. That table is the source of V, J and clone size, and D and trimming were worked out from the DNA. The sample holds 200,000 to 300,000 clones, 70% to 90% seen once. The sample originates from a study of blood T cell repertoires in COVID-19. About the research overall: COVID-19 samples from acute and convalescent phases originated in the United States, Italy and Spain. T cells, B-cell-depleted T cells, or PBMCs provided the cDNA or gDNA that served as material.

In germline, CDR1 is SEHNR, CDR2 FQNEAQ (reference sequence). The CDR3 loop spans 11 amino acids. Trimming removed 5 bases from V and 14 bases from J, with 13 bases in between. Sequenced material: peripheral blood. The origin of this receptor is a woman in her 40s who had recovered from COVID-19. The V gene is TRBV7-9, the J gene TRBJ2-1; D is possibly TRBD2 (6 bases). CDR3 region: CASSRGSQKFF. The CDR3 DNA sequence: TGTGCCAGCAGCCGGGGGTCACAGAAGTTCTTC.